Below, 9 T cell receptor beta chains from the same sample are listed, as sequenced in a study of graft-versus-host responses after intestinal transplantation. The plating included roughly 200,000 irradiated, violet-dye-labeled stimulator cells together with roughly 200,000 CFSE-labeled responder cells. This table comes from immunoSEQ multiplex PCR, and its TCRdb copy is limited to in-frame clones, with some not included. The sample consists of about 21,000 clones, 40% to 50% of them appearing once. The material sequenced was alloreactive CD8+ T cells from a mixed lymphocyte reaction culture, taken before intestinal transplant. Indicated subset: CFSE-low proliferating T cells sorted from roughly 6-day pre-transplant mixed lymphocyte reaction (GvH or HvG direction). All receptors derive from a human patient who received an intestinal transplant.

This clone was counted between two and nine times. In nucleotides, the CDR3 is TGCGCCAGCAGCCAATGGGCTAGCGGGAGCACAGATACGCAGTATTTT. Residues: CASSQWASGSTDTQYF. V is TRBV4-1 and J is TRBJ2-3, with TRBD2 matching over 8 bases. CDR1 MGHRA and CDR2 YSYEKL come from the germline V gene. This CDR3 region has 16 residues. V dropped 2 bases and J dropped 0; count of bases not matched to a gene: 4.

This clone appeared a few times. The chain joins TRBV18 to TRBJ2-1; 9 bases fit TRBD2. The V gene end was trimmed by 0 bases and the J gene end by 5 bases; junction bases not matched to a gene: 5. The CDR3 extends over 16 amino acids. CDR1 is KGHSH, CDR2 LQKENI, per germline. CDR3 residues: CASSPPWASGDNEQFF. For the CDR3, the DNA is TGTGCCAGCTCACCACCGTGGGCTAGCGGGGACAATGAGCAGTTCTTC.

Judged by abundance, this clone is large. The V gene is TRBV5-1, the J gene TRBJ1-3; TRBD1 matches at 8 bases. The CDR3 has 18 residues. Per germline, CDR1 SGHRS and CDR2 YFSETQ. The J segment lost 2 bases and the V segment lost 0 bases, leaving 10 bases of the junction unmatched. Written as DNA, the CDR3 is TGCGCCAGCAGCTTGGCCGGACAGGGAGCTTCCACTGGAAACACCATATATTTT. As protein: CASSLAGQGASTGNTIYF.

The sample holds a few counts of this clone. CDR3 protein: CAWSRAKTSGYNEQFF. CDR3 nucleotides: TGTGCCTGGAGTAGAGCCAAGACTAGCGGTTACAATGAGCAGTTCTTC. V gene TRBV30 combines with J gene TRBJ2-1; TRBD2 agrees at 9 bases. Germline V CDR1 and CDR2: GTSNPN, SVGIG (reference sequence). After removal of 2 bases from V and 4 bases from J, the junction contained 9 bases not matched to a gene. The CDR3 totals 16 residues.

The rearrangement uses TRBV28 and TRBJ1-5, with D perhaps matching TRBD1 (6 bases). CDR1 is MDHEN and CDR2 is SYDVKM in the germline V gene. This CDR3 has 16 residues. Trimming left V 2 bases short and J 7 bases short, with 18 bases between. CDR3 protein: CASSLPPGRGGQPQHF. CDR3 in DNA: TGTGCCAGCAGTTTACCTCCAGGCAGGGGAGGCCAGCCCCAGCATTTT.

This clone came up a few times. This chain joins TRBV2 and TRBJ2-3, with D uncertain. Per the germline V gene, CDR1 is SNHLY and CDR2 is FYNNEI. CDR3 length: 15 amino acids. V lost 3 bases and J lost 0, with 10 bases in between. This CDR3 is CASSETPASTDTQYF. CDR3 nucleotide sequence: TGTGCCAGCAGTGAGACGCCGGCTAGCACAGATACGCAGTATTTT.

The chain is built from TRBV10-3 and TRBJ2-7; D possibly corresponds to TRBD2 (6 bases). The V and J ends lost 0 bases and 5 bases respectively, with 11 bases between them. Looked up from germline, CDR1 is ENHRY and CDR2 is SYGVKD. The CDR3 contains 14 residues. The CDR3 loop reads CAISESRASDEQYF. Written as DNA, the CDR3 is TGTGCCATCAGTGAGTCGAGGGCTAGCGACGAGCAGTACTTC.

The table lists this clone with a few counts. The CDR3 DNA sequence: TGTGCCAGCAGCCTTGGGGGGGGCAGTTGGAACACTGAAGCTTTCTTT. Amino acids: CASSLGGGSWNTEAFF. The J gene is TRBJ1-1, the V gene TRBV27; weak D call: TRBD1 (6 bases). Germline CDR1 is MNHEY and CDR2 is SMNVEV (reference sequence). V was clipped by 6 bases and J by 1 base, with 18 bases between them. The CDR3 covers 16 residues.

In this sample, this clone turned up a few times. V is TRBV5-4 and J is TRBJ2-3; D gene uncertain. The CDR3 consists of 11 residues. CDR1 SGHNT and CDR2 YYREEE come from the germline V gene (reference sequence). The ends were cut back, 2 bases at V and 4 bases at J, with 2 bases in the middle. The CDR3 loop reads CASSFADTQYF. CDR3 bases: TGTGCCAGCAGCTTTGCAGATACGCAGTATTTT.